The 10 T cell receptor beta chains in this list originate from one sample, sequenced in a study of spatial heterogeneity in lung cancer. Using its own MiXCR run on the 5' RACE reads, TCRdb lists one record per CDR3 protein. The sample has around 6,600 distinct CDR3 sequences; 5.4% are singletons. Time point noted: sample taken at primary tumor resection. Whole RNA came from tumor, nontumor lung or frozen PBMC and was sequenced without being sorted. Sequences were derived from normal lung tissue next to the tumor, sampled at surgery. The receptors originated from a female donor with early-stage non-small cell lung cancer.

This clonotype has a count of ten or more. The genes are TRBV5-1 and TRBJ2-2; no definite D call. Germline CDR1 reads SGHRS; CDR2 reads YFSETQ. V gave up 1 base and J gave up 9 bases, with 4 bases separating them. The CDR3 contains 11 residues. The CDR3 region is CASSLNRELFF. Here the CDR3 DNA reads TGCGCCAGCAGCTTGAACCGGGAGCTGTTTTTT.

This clonotype was detected many times. The genes are TRBV3-1 and TRBJ1-1; D remains ambiguous. The CDR3 length is 13 residues. Germline V lookup: CDR1 LGHDT, CDR2 YNNKEL (reference sequence). The V end was cut by 1 base, the J end by 1 base, with 4 bases between. The CDR3 loop is CASSQAANTEAFF. The DNA for the CDR3 is TGTGCCAGCAGCCAAGCCGCGAACACTGAAGCTTTCTTT.

This clonotype was detected many times. The chain joins TRBV5-1 to TRBJ1-1; TRBD1 matches 9 bases. Germline assignment: CDR1 SGHRS and CDR2 YFSETQ. Trimming removed 4 bases from V and 3 bases from J; junction bases left unmatched: 7. The CDR3 covers 15 residues. CDR3 region: CASSPDRGGYTEAFF. The DNA of the CDR3 is TGCGCCAGCAGCCCGGACAGGGGCGGGTACACTGAAGCTTTCTTT.

This clonotype was counted a single time. The V gene is TRBV3-1, the J gene TRBJ2-7; D unclear. CDR1 and CDR2 from the germline V gene are LGHDT and YNNKEL (reference sequence). V lost 2 bases and J 5 bases, leaving 4 bases between the germline ends. The CDR3 spans 11 residues. The CDR3 here is CASSQMDEQYF. Here the CDR3 DNA reads TGTGCCAGCAGCCAAATGGACGAGCAGTACTTC.

This clonotype rates as medium-sized (0.01 to 0.1%). The gene calls are TRBV20-1 and TRBJ1-1, with D perhaps matching TRBD1 (5 bases). This CDR3 comprises 13 residues. V shed 3 bases and J shed 10 bases, with 18 bases lying between them. Germline V gene data show CDR1 as DFQATT and CDR2 as SNEGSKA (reference sequence). The CDR3 here is CSASRRDLKGAFF. CDR3 DNA sequence: TGCAGTGCTAGTCGCAGGGACTTGAAGGGAGCTTTCTTT.

In its sample, this clonotype was seen many times. V usage is TRBV7-9 and J usage is TRBJ2-5; D tentatively fits TRBD1 or TRBD2 (7 bases each). The CDR3 is 15 residues long. Germline lookup yields CDR1 SEHNR and CDR2 FQNEAQ (reference sequence). Trimming removed 5 bases from V and 3 bases from J, with 16 bases in between. The CDR3 here is CASSPYSGGEETQYF. The CDR3 DNA follows: TGTGCCAGCAGCCCATACTCAGGGGGGGAAGAGACCCAGTACTTC.

The table lists this clonotype with many counts. The V gene is TRBV5-1, the J gene TRBJ2-3; 7 bases are a match to TRBD2. The J segment lost 5 bases and the V segment lost 4 bases, leaving 10 bases of the junction unmatched. There are 15 residues in the CDR3. Germline V lookup: CDR1 SGHRS, CDR2 YFSETQ. CDR3: CASSPRGSLGDTQYF. For the CDR3, the DNA is TGCGCCAGCAGCCCCCGCGGGAGTTTGGGAGATACGCAGTATTTT.

Only a few counts were recorded for this clonotype. The J gene is TRBJ2-6, the V gene TRBV5-1; D ambiguous. V lost 6 bases and J 4 bases, leaving 14 bases between the germline ends. This CDR3 comprises 15 residues. CDR1 and CDR2 from the germline V gene are SGHRS and YFSETQ. The CDR3: CASNQVPSGANVLTF. CDR3 nucleotide sequence: TGCGCCAGCAATCAAGTTCCGTCAGGGGCCAACGTCCTGACTTTC.

The table lists this clonotype with many counts. The chain has TRBV5-5 and TRBJ1-5; no reliable D call. In germline, CDR1 is SGHKS, CDR2 YYEKEE (reference sequence). This CDR3 contains 14 residues. Trimming took off 0 bases at V and 4 bases at J, with 8 bases between the two ends. CDR3 sequence (DNA): TGTGCCAGCAGCTTGGAACCGGAGAATCAGCCCCAGCATTTT. The encoded protein is CASSLEPENQPQHF.

Here the CDR3 reads CASSPLEGTSEAYEQYF. The CDR3, as DNA: TGTGCCAGCAGCCCACTAGAAGGGACTAGCGAAGCCTACGAGCAGTACTTC. This rearrangement joins TRBV6-2 or TRBV6-3 to TRBJ2-7, with 10 bases matching TRBD2. The junction had 13 bases not matched to a gene; V was cut back by 6 bases and J by 2 bases. There are 17 residues in the CDR3. Germline CDR1 is MNHEY and CDR2 is SVGEGT.